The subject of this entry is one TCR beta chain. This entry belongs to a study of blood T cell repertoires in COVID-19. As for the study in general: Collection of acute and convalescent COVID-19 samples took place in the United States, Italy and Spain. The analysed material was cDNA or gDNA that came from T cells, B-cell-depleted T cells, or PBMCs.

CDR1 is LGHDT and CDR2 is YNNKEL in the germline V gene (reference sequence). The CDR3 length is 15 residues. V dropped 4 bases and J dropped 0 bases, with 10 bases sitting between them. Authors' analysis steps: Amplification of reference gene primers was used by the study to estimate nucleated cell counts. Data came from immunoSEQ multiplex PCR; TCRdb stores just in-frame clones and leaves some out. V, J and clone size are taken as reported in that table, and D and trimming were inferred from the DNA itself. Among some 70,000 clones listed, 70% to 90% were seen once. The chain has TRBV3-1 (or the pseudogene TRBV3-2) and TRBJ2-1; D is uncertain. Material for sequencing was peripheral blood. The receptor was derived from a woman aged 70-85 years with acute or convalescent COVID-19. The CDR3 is CASSRSQVSYNEQFF. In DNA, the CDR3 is TGTGCCAGCAGCCGATCCCAGGTCTCCTACAATGAGCAGTTCTTC.